This paragraph covers one T cell receptor (beta chain) sequence. Use of 60 Vbeta and 13 Jbeta primers characterized the PCR. The table came from immunoSEQ multiplex PCR; TCRdb's copy has only in-frame clones and leaves some out. Among around 150,000 clones listed, around 79% were seen once. The data derive from a study of cytomegalovirus exposure and HLA in healthy donors. Trimming removed 1 base at V and 6 bases at J, with 22 bases between. The germline V gene has CDR1 SGHTA and CDR2 FQGNSA. This CDR3 contains 17 residues. This sequence originates from a woman between 25 and 40 years old in good health and CMV-seronegative. This rearrangement joins TRBV7-2 to TRBJ2-7; possibly TRBD1 for D (9 bases). Sequencing input: PBMCs. The CDR3 here is CASSLGRLAGQGPEQYF. The CDR3 DNA sequence: TGTGCCAGCAGCTTAGGACGGTTAGCGGGACAGGGACCCGAGCAGTACTTC.